Each of the 30 T cell receptor beta chains below was sequenced from the same sample in a study of post-analysis software for immune sequencing data. These receptors' targets are unknown. Carried by the TCR beta cDNA libraries were unique molecular identifiers. TCRdb passed the PCR reads through MiXCR, listing each CDR3 protein once. This sample has roughly 800,000 distinct CDR3 sequences, with roughly 30% found just once. Whole-study findings and limits: Patients used roughly five TRBV segments, including TRBV5-6, TRBV5-1 and TRBV20-1, more often than controls.

The sequenced material came from blood. Every receptor here comes from a girl aged 10 to 17 with multiple sclerosis.

This clonotype showed up just a few times. The genes are TRBV12-3 or TRBV12-4 and TRBJ2-3; the D gene could be TRBD1 or TRBD2 (5 bases each). V lost 6 bases, J lost 0 bases, and 10 bases lay in between. This CDR3 has 14 residues. This chain's CDR3 is CASRVGASTDTQYF. CDR3 coding DNA: TGTGCCAGCAGAGTCGGGGCCAGCACAGATACGCAGTATTTT.

V and J are TRBV29-1 and TRBJ1-4; D may be TRBD1 (5 bases). CDR1 SQVTM and CDR2 ANQGSEA come from the germline V gene. The V gene lost 4 bases and the J gene lost 7 bases, with 10 bases spanning the gap. The CDR3 totals 12 residues. The CDR3 protein is CSVAGTREKLFF. CDR3 nucleotide sequence: TGCAGCGTTGCCGGGACGCGTGAAAAACTGTTTTTT.

This clonotype appeared a few times. V gene TRBV3-1 combines with J gene TRBJ2-4, with 10 bases identical to TRBD1. The closer fit of TRBJ2-7 to the DNA end suggests the J call may be wrong. This CDR3 region has 15 residues. Germline V gives CDR1 LGHDT, CDR2 YNNKEL (reference sequence). In nucleotides, the CDR3 is TGTGCCAGCAGCCGGTCGGGGACAGGGGTCTACGAGCAGTACTTC. It translates to CASSRSGTGVYEQYF.

V gene TRBV28 combines with J gene TRBJ2-1, with D unresolved. V was shortened by 3 bases and J by 1 base, with 13 bases between the two germline ends. The CDR3 consists of 16 residues. Germline-derived CDR1 and CDR2 are MDHEN and SYDVKM. DNA for the CDR3: TGTGCCAGCAGTTTCAAGGTCCTACTTTCCTACAATGAGCAGTTCTTC. Translation: CASSFKVLLSYNEQFF.

This clonotype was found many times. This sequence joins TRBV27 and TRBJ2-2; D remains unclear. V lost 5 bases and J 3 bases, leaving 16 bases between the germline ends. The CDR3 totals 16 residues. The germline V gene has CDR1 MNHEY and CDR2 SMNVEV (reference sequence). CDR3 nucleotide sequence: TGTGCCAGCAGTCCCACGGACGGACCAGACACCGGGGAGCTGTTTTTT. It codes for CASSPTDGPDTGELFF.

CDR3 in DNA: TGCAGCGCTGGTCCCACCGGGCAGTTCTTC. Translating gives CSAGPTGQFF. The chain employs TRBV29-1 and TRBJ2-1; no reliable D call. CDR3 length: 10 residues. Germline CDR1 is SQVTM and CDR2 is ANQGSEA. V lost 7 bases and J lost 12, with 13 bases in between.

This clonotype has just a few counts. The chain employs TRBV20-1 and TRBJ2-1, with TRBD2 as a possible D gene (5 bases). Trimming left V 6 bases short and J 6 bases short, with 18 bases between. The CDR3 extends over 14 amino acids. Per the germline V gene, CDR1 is DFQATT and CDR2 is SNEGSKA (reference sequence). CDR3 sequence reads: CSAAREIVGNEQFF. In nucleotides, the CDR3 is TGCAGTGCCGCCCGGGAAATAGTCGGCAATGAGCAGTTCTTC.

This sequence joins TRBV5-1 and TRBJ2-1; D may correspond to TRBD1 or TRBD2 (5 bases each). CDR1 is SGHRS and CDR2 is YFSETQ in the germline V gene. V was pared by 1 base and J by 5 bases, with 10 bases between. CDR3 size: 14 residues. The CDR3: CASSLYGANNEQFF. Here the CDR3 DNA reads TGCGCCAGCAGCTTGTACGGGGCCAACAATGAGCAGTTCTTC.

This sequence joins TRBV2 and TRBJ2-7; D is ambiguous. Trimming pared 5 bases from V and 6 bases from J, leaving 14 bases between. Germline V gene data show CDR1 as SNHLY and CDR2 as FYNNEI. The CDR3 runs to 13 residues. The CDR3 reads CASSPLGRIEQYF. The CDR3 nucleotides are TGTGCCAGCAGTCCCCTCGGGCGCATCGAGCAGTACTTC.

The chain has TRBV5-1 and TRBJ2-3; 8 bases match TRBD1. The CDR3 is 14 residues long. Germline V lookup: CDR1 SGHRS, CDR2 YFSETQ. Unmatched junction bases numbered 6, after V lost 7 bases and J lost 2 bases. CDR3 in amino acids: CASGSDRATDTQYF. The CDR3 coding sequence is TGCGCCAGCGGCTCGGACAGGGCCACAGATACGCAGTATTTT.

This clonotype was observed a few times. CDR3: CAISALGSYNEQFF. The CDR3, as DNA: TGTGCCATCAGTGCTTTAGGCTCCTACAATGAGCAGTTCTTC. The chain has TRBV10-3 and TRBJ2-1; D is uncertain. Germline CDR1 ENHRY, CDR2 SYGVKD. The CDR3 covers 14 residues. Deletions cut 4 bases from V and 0 bases from J, with 7 bases between.

The rearrangement links TRBV10-3 to TRBJ1-5; maybe TRBD1 (6 bases). Between the trimmed V and J ends, which lost 5 bases and 2 bases, there was a span of 10 bases. The CDR3 extends over 14 amino acids. Per the germline V gene, CDR1 is ENHRY and CDR2 is SYGVKD. The CDR3 reads CAISTGFGNQPQHF. The CDR3 DNA is TGTGCCATCAGTACAGGGTTTGGCAATCAGCCCCAGCATTTT.

V gene TRBV28 combines with J gene TRBJ2-5, with TRBD1 as a possible D gene (6 bases). The DNA end lines up better with TRBJ2-7; the J call may be wrong. The CDR3 contains 15 residues. CDR1 MDHEN and CDR2 SYDVKM come from the germline V gene. CDR3 amino acids: CASSSQGSFAREQYF. DNA of the CDR3: TGTGCCAGCAGTTCGCAGGGGAGTTTTGCCCGCGAGCAGTACTTC.

The chain couples TRBV5-5 to TRBJ2-4; 7 nucleotides agree with TRBD1. The CDR3 covers 17 residues. The V segment lost 4 bases and the J segment 8 bases; nucleotides outside the gene matches: 18. Germline values: CDR1 SGHKS, CDR2 YYEKEE (reference sequence). The CDR3 is CASSPPRGSNGMDIQYF. For the CDR3, the DNA is TGTGCCAGCAGCCCCCCCAGGGGGTCAAACGGTATGGACATTCAGTACTTC.

This clonotype was seen only a few times. V gene TRBV20-1 combines with J gene TRBJ2-5, with D tentatively TRBD1 (6 bases). The closer fit of TRBJ2-7 to the DNA end suggests the J call may be wrong. Germline-derived CDR1 and CDR2 are DFQATT and SNEGSKA (reference sequence). The CDR3 is 15 amino acids. The CDR3 DNA reads TGCAGTGCCGAGGACCCGGACAGCCCTTCCTACGAGCAGTACTTC. It encodes CSAEDPDSPSYEQYF.

This clonotype was found a few times. The chain carries TRBV28 and TRBJ1-5; TRBD1 matches 8 bases. This CDR3 region has 15 residues. Germline lookup yields CDR1 MDHEN and CDR2 SYDVKM. Unmatched junction bases numbered 5, after V lost 5 bases and J lost 2 bases. CDR3 nucleotides: TGTGCCAGCAGTCCAGGGGGCCTGGGCAATCAGCCCCAGCATTTT. This sequence encodes CASSPGGLGNQPQHF.

This clonotype occurred a few times. One junction end disagrees with the germline gene, perhaps due to a read error. The V gene is TRBV5-6, the J gene TRBJ1-5; a weak D match, TRBD1 (6 bases). From germline, CDR1 is SGHDT and CDR2 YYEEEE. The length of the CDR3 is 15 residues. The CDR3 protein is CASSSWIQGNRPQHF. For the CDR3, the DNA is TGTGCCAGCAGCTCTTGGATACAGGGAAATCGGCCCCAGCATTTT.

This clonotype was observed a single time. The CDR3 DNA follows: TGTGCCAGCAGCCCCGAGCTAGCGGCAAATTACGAGCAGTACTTC. Protein sequence: CASSPELAANYEQYF. This sequence joins TRBV7-2 and TRBJ2-7; 7 nucleotides match TRBD2. This CDR3 has 15 residues. Looked up from germline, CDR1 is SGHTA and CDR2 is FQGNSA. V shed 5 bases and J 4 bases; nucleotides not matched to a gene: 11.

This clonotype showed up just a few times. This chain joins TRBV6-1 and TRBJ2-4, with D perhaps matching TRBD1 or TRBD2 (7 bases each). Trimming took 5 bases from V and 1 from J, leaving 21 bases between them. This CDR3 is built from 18 residues. Germline lookup yields CDR1 MNHNS and CDR2 SASEGT. CDR3 sequence: CASSTTQGGLLAKNIQYF. CDR3 nucleotides: TGTGCCAGCAGTACGACCCAGGGGGGGCTATTGGCCAAAAACATTCAGTACTTC.

The chain joins TRBV12-3 or TRBV12-4 to TRBJ1-1, with D possibly TRBD1 on 5 matching bases. Trimming shortened V by 1 base and J by 5 bases, and 11 bases separated the two germline ends. The CDR3 has 14 residues. The CDR3 DNA follows: TGTGCCAGCAGTTTAGGTCGGGGGTGGACTGAAGCTTTCTTT. Translating it yields CASSLGRGWTEAFF.

In its sample, this clonotype was seen a few times. The chain carries TRBV20-1 and TRBJ1-2; D might be TRBD1 (5 bases). CDR1 is DFQATT and CDR2 is SNEGSKA in the germline V gene (reference sequence). V gave up 4 bases and J gave up 6 bases, with 12 bases separating them. CDR3 length: 12 residues. CDR3 nucleotide sequence: TGCAGTGCTAATCTGGGGGTCCATGGCTACACCTTC. Translating it yields CSANLGVHGYTF.

Concerning this clonotype: The junction departs from germline at one end; a sequencing error may be responsible. The chain has TRBV27 and TRBJ2-7; tentatively, D is TRBD1 or TRBD2 (7 bases each). Germline assignment: CDR1 MNHEY and CDR2 SMNVEV (reference sequence). This CDR3 has 12 residues. The CDR3 DNA reads as TGTGCCGGCAGTTCAGGGGGGGTCGAGCAGTACTTC. It specifies CAGSSGGVEQYF.

This clonotype was counted ten times or more. V usage is TRBV12-3 or TRBV12-4 and J usage is TRBJ2-5; D unclear. CDR3 size: 14 residues. Trimming took off 5 bases at V and 5 bases at J, with 15 bases between the two ends. This CDR3 is CASSLPRPGETQYF. CDR3 DNA sequence: TGTGCCAGCAGTCTCCCGAGGCCCGGGGAGACCCAGTACTTC.

The chain is built from TRBV9 and TRBJ1-4; TRBD1 matches at 11 bases. J lost 7 bases, V lost 3 bases, and 5 bases had no gene match. CDR3 length: 15 residues. Germline V gene sequence: CDR1 SGDLS, CDR2 YYNGEE. CDR3 coding DNA: TGTGCCAGCAGCGCTTCCGGGACAGGGGGTGAAAAACTGTTTTTT. It codes for CASSASGTGGEKLFF.

Turning to this clonotype: Germline is not matched at one junction end, which may reflect a read error. The chain employs TRBV7-8 and TRBJ1-4; TRBD1 agrees at 8 bases. The CDR3 sequence is 15 residues long. The V gene's germline CDR1 is SGHVS and CDR2 FQNEAQ. The CDR3 region has the DNA TGTGCCAGCAGCATGGGGACAGGAGCTAATGAAAAGCTGTTTTTT. It yields the protein CASSMGTGANEKLFF. Full variable domain (missing parts from reference TRBV7-8 and TRBJ1-4): GAGVSQSPRYKVAKRGQDVALRCDPISGHVSLFWYQQALGQGPEFLTYFQNEAQLDKSGLPSDRFFAERPEGSVSTLKIQRTQQEDSAVYLCASSMGTGANEKLFFGSGTQLSVL.

This clonotype was counted at least ten times. The rearrangement uses TRBV29-1 and TRBJ2-7; 7 nucleotides align to TRBD1. V was pared by 3 bases and J by 0 bases, with 5 bases of the junction left unmatched. CDR3 length equals 14 residues. Germline values: CDR1 SQVTM, CDR2 ANQGSEA. The CDR3 sequence: CSVEDRRSSYEQYF. The CDR3 DNA reads as TGCAGCGTTGAGGACAGGAGGAGCTCCTACGAGCAGTACTTC.

This clonotype was counted only a few times. The CDR3 region has the DNA TGTGCCTGGAGTGTAAGGCTAGCGGGAGAGAGTGAGCAGTTCTTC. It yields the protein CAWSVRLAGESEQFF. The rearrangement uses TRBV30 and TRBJ2-1; 10 nucleotides agree with TRBD2. This CDR3 spans 15 amino acids. V gave up 0 bases and J gave up 9 bases; unmatched junction bases: 8. Germline V gives CDR1 GTSNPN, CDR2 SVGIG (reference sequence).

This chain uses TRBV2 with TRBJ2-3; no firm D call. CDR3 length equals 15 residues. Germline lookup yields CDR1 SNHLY and CDR2 FYNNEI. Trimming removed 10 bases at V and 2 bases at J, with 19 bases between. CDR3 protein: CATGLDQRVTDTQYF. Here the CDR3 DNA reads TGTGCCACGGGCCTAGACCAGCGAGTCACAGATACGCAGTATTTT.

The chain carries TRBV20-1 and TRBJ2-1; D gene uncertain. V lost 5 bases and J 8 bases, leaving 10 bases between the germline ends. The CDR3 has 11 amino acids. Per germline, CDR1 DFQATT and CDR2 SNEGSKA (reference sequence). The CDR3 DNA is TGCAGTGCTCTATCGACGGATGAGCAGTTCTTC. This encodes CSALSTDEQFF.

CDR3 coding DNA: TGTGCCAGCACCCCGACAGAACTCTATGGCTACACCTTC. Translating it yields CASTPTELYGYTF. V is TRBV12-3 or TRBV12-4 and J is TRBJ1-2; D is perhaps TRBD1 (5 bases). With 7 bases removed from V and 4 bases from J, the gap between germline ends came to 13 bases. The CDR3 loop spans 13 amino acids.